The 3 T cell receptor beta chains given below trace back to one sample, sequenced in a study of T cell repertoires in cytomegalovirus infection. TCRdb reprocessed the reads via MiXCR and lists one record per CDR3 protein. The top ten clones hold more than 25% of a sample with over 45,000 distinct CDR3 sequences, around 18% of them seen once. Which antigens these TCRs recognize remains unknown. Here the sequenced sample was CD8+ T cells from cultured PBMCs, taken from culture after CMV antigen stimulation. Source of these receptors: a human donor in good health (CMV status not recorded). Some clones in this sample may be carry-over from other donors' samples.

The J gene is TRBJ2-1, the V gene TRBV27, with 8 bases matching TRBD1. V lost 6 bases and J lost 2; bases outside the gene matches: 6. The CDR3 extends over 15 amino acids. Germline V gives CDR1 MNHEY, CDR2 SMNVEV (reference sequence). This CDR3 reads CASRPEDRAYNEQFF. The CDR3 region has the DNA TGTGCCAGCAGACCCGAGGACAGGGCCTACAATGAGCAGTTCTTC.

V gene TRBV6-2 or TRBV6-3 combines with J gene TRBJ2-6; D is uncertain. The CDR3 runs to 17 residues. Looked up from germline, CDR1 is MNHEY and CDR2 is SVGEGT. With 0 bases removed from V and 3 bases from J, the gap between germline ends came to 12 bases. The CDR3 bases are TGTGCCAGCAGTTACTCGAGGTTGACTGGTGGGGCCAACGTCCTGACTTTC. Its protein product is CASSYSRLTGGANVLTF.

There are many counts of this clonotype. This sequence joins TRBV11-2 and TRBJ2-1, with TRBD2 as a possible D gene (5 bases). Looked up from germline, CDR1 is SGHAT and CDR2 is FQNNGV. Trimming removed 5 bases at V and 1 base at J, with 12 bases between. The CDR3 covers 15 residues. Here the CDR3 DNA reads TGTGCCAGCAGCCAGAGGGCAGGATCCTACAATGAGCAGTTCTTC. It codes for CASSQRAGSYNEQFF.